The T cell receptor (beta chain) described here comes from a study of CD8+ T cells in alopecia areata. Treatment indicated: oral pan-JAK inhibitor, 5-10 mg twice daily. Peripheral blood and lesional scalp punch biopsies came from alopecia areata patients. PBMCs were stained for CD3, CD4 and CD8, and CD4+ and CD8+ T cells were sorted. Whole-study results and caveats: One nonresponder leaves baseline CD8+ expansion's link to response uncertain. Compared with mice, patients displayed less clear TCR sharing, possibly for HLA-related reasons.

Trimming pared 1 base from V and 2 bases from J, leaving 6 bases between. The germline gives CDR1 SGHRS, CDR2 YFSETQ. CDR3 length: 13 amino acids. Extracted RNA was reverse transcribed into cDNA, the sequencing template. The data were produced by immunoSEQ multiplex PCR, yet TCRdb's version contains in-frame clones alone and is incomplete. The sample carries about 270,000 clones, 45% to 70% recorded once. This clone is a singleton in its sample. What it binds is unknown. This sample includes further DNA sequences coding for the same CDR3. The clonotype originates from a human donor with alopecia areata. The sample consisted of CD4+ T cells sorted from blood, taken at roughly week 52, from a patient treated with tofacitinib. The V gene is TRBV5-1, the J gene TRBJ2-5; no reliable D call. The CDR3 is CASSLTAQETQYF. CDR3 in DNA: TGCGCCAGCAGCTTGACGGCTCAAGAGACCCAGTACTTC.